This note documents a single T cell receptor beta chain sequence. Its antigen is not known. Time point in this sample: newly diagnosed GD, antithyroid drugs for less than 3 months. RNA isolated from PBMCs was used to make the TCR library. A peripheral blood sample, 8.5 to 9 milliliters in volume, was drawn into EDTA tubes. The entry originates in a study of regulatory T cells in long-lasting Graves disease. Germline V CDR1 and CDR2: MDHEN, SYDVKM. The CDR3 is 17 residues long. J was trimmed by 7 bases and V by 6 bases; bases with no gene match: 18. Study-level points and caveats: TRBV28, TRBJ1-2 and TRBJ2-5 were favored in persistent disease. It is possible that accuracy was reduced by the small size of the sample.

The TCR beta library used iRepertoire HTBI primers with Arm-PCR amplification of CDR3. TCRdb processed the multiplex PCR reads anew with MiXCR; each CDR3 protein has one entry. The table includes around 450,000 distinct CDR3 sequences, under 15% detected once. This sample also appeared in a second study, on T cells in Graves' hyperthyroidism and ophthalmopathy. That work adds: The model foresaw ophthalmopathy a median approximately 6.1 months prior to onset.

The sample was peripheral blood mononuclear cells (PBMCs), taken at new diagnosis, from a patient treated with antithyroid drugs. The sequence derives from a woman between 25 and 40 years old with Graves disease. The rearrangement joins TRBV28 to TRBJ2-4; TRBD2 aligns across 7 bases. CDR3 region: CASRQRRAGARVNIQYF. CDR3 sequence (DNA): TGTGCCAGCAGACAAAGGCGGGCGGGAGCTAGGGTGAACATTCAGTACTTC.